This entry lists 31 T cell receptor beta chains sequenced from one sample in a study of T cell responses to AZD1222 COVID-19 vaccine. Using immunoSEQ multiplex PCR, the repertoire was profiled, and TCRdb retains in-frame clones only, with some absent. The sample yields 150,000 to 160,000 clones, 90% to 95% seen once. Sequences were derived from peripheral blood, sampled 28 days after the second AZD1222 dose. These receptors were collected from an adult who received the AZD1222 COVID-19 vaccine.

The genes are TRBV6-5 and TRBJ1-1; 8 bases agree with TRBD1. CDR1 is MNHEY, CDR2 SVGAGI, per germline. CDR3 length equals 15 residues. The V and J ends lost 5 bases and 3 bases, in that order; junction bases with no gene match: 8. The CDR3 bases are TGTGCCAGCAGTATCCACGACAGGGGCGACACTGAAGCTTTCTTT. This sequence encodes CASSIHDRGDTEAFF.

The chain carries TRBV7-8 and TRBJ2-7; 9 positions agree with TRBD1. J lost 5 bases, V lost 4 bases, and 3 bases had no gene match. CDR3 length: 13 amino acids. From germline, CDR1 is SGHVS and CDR2 FQNEAQ. In nucleotides, the CDR3 is TGTGCCAGCAGCTCCGGGACAGGGAACGAGCAGTACTTC. This codes for CASSSGTGNEQYF.

V and J are TRBV12-3 or TRBV12-4 and TRBJ2-7, with D perhaps TRBD2 (5 bases). V lost 7 bases and J lost 4, with 11 bases in between. The CDR3 covers 12 residues. The CDR3 here is CASIGSGYEQYF. CDR3 nucleotides: TGTGCCAGCATTGGGAGTGGGTACGAGCAGTACTTC.

This clone was seen only once. V gene TRBV9 combines with J gene TRBJ2-1; D not resolved. V lost 0 bases and J 11 bases, leaving 6 bases between the germline ends. Germline lookup yields CDR1 SGDLS and CDR2 YYNGEE. The CDR3 is made up of 11 amino acids. The CDR3 here is CASSVGGKQFF. Here the CDR3 DNA reads TGTGCCAGCAGCGTAGGTGGGAAGCAGTTCTTC.

This chain links TRBV5-1 with TRBJ1-1, with D possibly TRBD1 on 6 matching bases. Per germline, CDR1 SGHRS and CDR2 YFSETQ. CDR3 length: 15 residues. With 2 bases removed from V and 0 bases from J, the gap between germline ends came to 11 bases. The CDR3 DNA reads TGCGCCAGCAGCTTAGACAGGTCAATGAACACTGAAGCTTTCTTT. This sequence encodes CASSLDRSMNTEAFF.

V gene TRBV6-1 combines with J gene TRBJ1-2; D call uncertain. Trimming removed 2 bases at V and 2 bases at J, with 6 bases between. This CDR3 is 13 amino acids long. CDR1 is MNHNS and CDR2 is SASEGT in the germline V gene. As DNA, the CDR3 is TGTGCCAGCAGTGAAATCGCAAACTATGGCTACACCTTC. It translates to CASSEIANYGYTF.

The rearrangement uses TRBV3-1 (or the pseudogene TRBV3-2) and TRBJ2-2; 8 nucleotides align to TRBD2. The CDR3 has 13 residues. Per germline, CDR1 LGHDT and CDR2 YNNKEL (reference sequence). The junction had 3 bases not matched to a gene; V was cut back by 7 bases and J by 5 bases. CDR3 protein: CASTRGGTGELFF. The CDR3 DNA follows: TGTGCCAGCACCCGGGGGGGGACCGGGGAGCTGTTTTTT.

The chain links TRBV18 to TRBJ2-1; 8 bases align to TRBD1. The junction had 10 bases not matched to a gene; V was cut back by 6 bases and J by 6 bases. This CDR3 is 15 amino acids long. Per germline, CDR1 KGHSH and CDR2 LQKENI. The CDR3 nucleotides are TGTGCCAGCTCCAACCGGACAGGGTTAAGCAATGAGCAGTTCTTC. Translated: CASSNRTGLSNEQFF. Full variable domain (missing parts from reference TRBV18 and TRBJ2-1): NAGVMQNPRHLVRRRGQEARLRCSPMKGHSHVYWYRQLPEEGLKFMVYLQKENIIDESGMPKERFSAEFPKEGPSILRIQQVVRGDSAAYFCASSNRTGLSNEQFFGPGTRLTVL.

About this clone itself: One junction end disagrees with the germline gene, perhaps due to a read error. The chain combines TRBV2 with TRBJ1-5; TRBD1 might be the D (5 bases). The germline CDR1 and CDR2 sequences are SNHLY and FYNNEI. The CDR3 runs 16 residues. The CDR3 is CASREDSHPSNQPQHF. As DNA, the CDR3 is TGTGCCAGCAGAGAAGACAGCCACCCGAGCAATCAGCCCCAGCATTTT.

This clone came up once. The rearrangement uses TRBV11-3 and TRBJ2-3; either TRBD1 or TRBD2 may supply D (5 bases each). Germline-derived CDR1 and CDR2 are SGHNT and YENEEA. The CDR3 is 15 amino acids. Trimming stripped 5 bases from V and 5 bases from J, with 17 bases between. For the CDR3, the DNA is TGTGCCAGCAGCCCAAGAGGGACGAGCCAAGATACGCAGTATTTT. Protein: CASSPRGTSQDTQYF.

The chain combines TRBV28 with TRBJ2-7; D is perhaps TRBD2 (7 bases). V was cut by 3 bases and J by 6 bases, with 18 bases left in between. The CDR3 has 15 amino acids. From germline, CDR1 is MDHEN and CDR2 SYDVKM. As DNA, the CDR3 is TGTGCCAGCAGTTTCGAGGGGGGGGGCCGTAGCGAGCAGTACTTC. It translates to CASSFEGGGRSEQYF.

The rearrangement links TRBV9 to TRBJ1-3, with TRBD1 as a possible D gene (6 bases). Germline CDR1 SGDLS, CDR2 YYNGEE. CDR3 length equals 13 residues. V lost 0 bases, J lost 9 bases, and 10 bases lay in between. The CDR3 coding sequence is TGTGCCAGCAGCGTAGATGAGGGGGGCACCATATATTTT. Its protein is CASSVDEGGTIYF.

The gene calls are TRBV12-3 or TRBV12-4 and TRBJ1-6; unclear D gene. CDR3 size: 13 residues. V lost 6 bases to trimming and J lost 10 bases, with 13 bases between them. Here the CDR3 reads CASRGQERSPLHF. CDR3 bases: TGTGCCAGCAGGGGCCAGGAAAGGTCACCCCTCCACTTT.

V is TRBV6-4 and J is TRBJ2-3; TRBD1 might be the D (6 bases). Germline V gives CDR1 MRHNA, CDR2 SNTAGT. Trimming stripped 3 bases from V and 2 bases from J, with 6 bases between. This CDR3 is built from 13 residues. CDR3: CASSEGHTDTQYF. In nucleotides, the CDR3 is TGTGCCAGCAGTGAGGGACACACAGATACGCAGTATTTT.

The V and J genes are TRBV10-2 and TRBJ2-5, with 10 nucleotides matching TRBD2. The germline V gene encodes CDR1 WSHSY and CDR2 SAAADI. The CDR3 consists of 16 residues. Losses at the gene ends were 0 bases for V and 1 base for J; bases not matched to a gene: 2. The CDR3 protein is CASSESVAGGQETQYF. The CDR3 DNA reads TGCGCCAGCAGTGAGTCCGTAGCGGGGGGCCAAGAGACCCAGTACTTC.

This clone was counted only a few times. V and J are TRBV6-5 and TRBJ1-2, with 9 bases matching TRBD1. The CDR3 is made up of 16 amino acids. The trim removed 0 bases at V and 4 bases at J, leaving 6 bases unmatched. CDR1 MNHEY and CDR2 SVGAGI come from the germline V gene. CDR3 DNA sequence: TGTGCCAGCAGTTACTCGACAGGGGGATCCCCCTATGGCTACACCTTC. It is translated as CASSYSTGGSPYGYTF.

The rearrangement uses TRBV27 and TRBJ1-2, with D perhaps TRBD1 (6 bases). This CDR3 contains 15 residues. The V end was cut by 0 bases, the J end by 3 bases, with 11 bases between. In germline, CDR1 is MNHEY, CDR2 SMNVEV (reference sequence). The CDR3 here is CASSLSKGGYYGYTF. The CDR3 nucleotides are TGTGCCAGCAGTTTATCGAAGGGGGGATACTATGGCTACACCTTC.

This clone was counted once. This chain links TRBV19 with TRBJ1-2, with D possibly being TRBD1 (5 bases). CDR1 is LNHDA and CDR2 is SQIVND in the germline V gene (reference sequence). Trimming cost V 7 bases and J 0 bases, with 18 bases left between them. The CDR3 spans 16 residues. The CDR3 sequence: CASTGFEGPANYGYTF. CDR3 sequence (DNA): TGTGCCAGTACGGGGTTCGAGGGACCCGCTAACTATGGCTACACCTTC. Full variable domain (remainder filled in from reference TRBV19 and TRBJ1-2): DGGITQSPKYLFRKEGQNVTLSCEQNLNHDAMYWYRQDPGQGLRLIYYSQIVNDFQKGDIAEGYSVSREKKESFPLTVTSAQKNPTAFYLCASTGFEGPANYGYTFGSGTRLTVV.

The chain uses TRBV5-1 and TRBJ2-2; TRBD1 matches at 9 bases. With V trimmed by 4 bases and J by 5 bases, 3 bases remained unmatched. Germline V gene lookup returns CDR1 SGHRS and CDR2 YFSETQ. The CDR3 totals 14 residues. The chain's CDR3 is CASSADRGTGELFF. The CDR3 coding sequence is TGCGCCAGCAGCGCGGACAGGGGTACCGGGGAGCTGTTTTTT.

The V call is TRBV13, the J call TRBJ1-5, with D maybe TRBD1 (5 bases). CDR3 length: 15 amino acids. CDR1 and CDR2 from the germline V gene are PRHDT and FYEKMQ (reference sequence). Trimming took off 4 bases at V and 1 base at J, with 11 bases between the two ends. For the CDR3, the DNA is TGTGCCAGCAGCTCCGGGGGGGGAAGCAATCAGCCCCAGCATTTT. It is translated as CASSSGGGSNQPQHF. The whole variable domain, filled in from reference TRBV13 and TRBJ1-5, reads AAGVIQSPRHLIKEKRETATLKCYPIPRHDTVYWYQQGPGQDPQFLISFYEKMQSDKGSIPDRFSAQQFSDYHSELNMSSLELGDSALYFCASSSGGGSNQPQHFGDGTRLSIL.

The rearrangement uses TRBV3-1 (or the pseudogene TRBV3-2) and TRBJ1-4; no definite D call. CDR1 and CDR2 (germline): LGHDT, YNNKEL (reference sequence). Trimming took 0 bases from V and 10 from J, leaving 9 bases between them. This CDR3 comprises 13 residues. The chain's CDR3 is CASSQDKGGKLFF. CDR3 bases: TGTGCCAGCAGCCAAGATAAGGGTGGAAAACTGTTTTTT.

This chain links TRBV5-6 with TRBJ2-7, with D perhaps being TRBD1 or TRBD2 (5 bases each). The CDR3 totals 14 residues. Germline V CDR1 and CDR2: SGHDT, YYEEEE. With 4 bases removed from V and 2 bases from J, the gap between germline ends came to 13 bases. The CDR3 is CASSGGPGAYEQYF. DNA of the CDR3: TGTGCCAGCAGCGGGGGTCCTGGGGCCTACGAGCAGTACTTC.

The chain recombines TRBV3-1 (or the pseudogene TRBV3-2) with TRBJ2-1, with D perhaps matching TRBD2 (5 bases). Trimming shortened V by 2 bases and J by 7 bases, and 15 bases separated the two germline ends. Germline V gene sequence: CDR1 LGHDT, CDR2 YNNKEL (reference sequence). This CDR3 is 15 amino acids long. Here the CDR3 reads CASSQNLAERNEQFF. The CDR3 bases are TGTGCCAGCAGCCAAAATCTAGCAGAGAGAAATGAGCAGTTCTTC.

J is TRBJ1-4 and V is TRBV12-3 or TRBV12-4; D is unclear. V was pared by 7 bases and J by 10 bases, with 10 bases between. The CDR3 is 11 residues long. CDR3 DNA sequence: TGTGCCAGCACCCTCAGTGGAAAACTGTTTTTT. The encoded protein is CASTLSGKLFF.

This clone was seen a single time. One end of the junction is discordant with germline, which a read error may explain. The chain has TRBV28 and TRBJ2-7, with TRBD1 identical over 7 bases. CDR3 length equals 14 residues. In germline, CDR1 is MDHEN, CDR2 SYDVKM. CDR3: CATSKTGVGNEQYF. For the CDR3, the DNA is TGTGCCACCAGTAAAACAGGGGTGGGTAACGAGCAGTACTTC.

The rearrangement joins TRBV5-1 to TRBJ1-1; D is ambiguous. V lost 0 bases and J 1 base, leaving 4 bases between the germline ends. The germline V gene has CDR1 SGHRS and CDR2 YFSETQ. This CDR3 spans 13 amino acids. The DNA of the CDR3 is TGCGCCAGCAGCTTGGGTCCGAACACTGAAGCTTTCTTT. Amino acids: CASSLGPNTEAFF.

The genes are TRBV19 and TRBJ1-1; D is possibly TRBD1 (5 bases). The CDR3 totals 14 residues. From germline, CDR1 is LNHDA and CDR2 SQIVND (reference sequence). The V and J ends lost 7 bases and 5 bases respectively, with 17 bases between them. The CDR3 nucleotides are TGTGCCAGTACCCACTTCGGGGGGGGGACTGAAGCTTTCTTT. Translating it yields CASTHFGGGTEAFF.

This clone was observed once. The chain uses TRBV18 and TRBJ1-3; a weak D match, TRBD1 (5 bases). The CDR3 totals 16 residues. V lost 4 bases, J lost 1 base, and 14 bases lay in between. Germline CDR1 reads KGHSH; CDR2 reads LQKENI. CDR3 in amino acids: CASSLIKQGSGNTIYF. CDR3 coding DNA: TGTGCCAGCTCACTAATAAAGCAGGGTTCTGGAAACACCATATATTTT.

V usage is TRBV4-1 and J usage is TRBJ2-2; 7 bases are a match to TRBD1. Germline V gene lookup returns CDR1 MGHRA and CDR2 YSYEKL. J gave up 4 bases and V 1 base, and 6 bases lay outside the gene matches. This CDR3 region has 16 residues. This CDR3 is CASSQVITGATGELFF. The CDR3 nucleotides are TGCGCCAGCAGCCAAGTTATTACAGGGGCCACCGGGGAGCTGTTTTTT.

The V call is TRBV6-5, the J call TRBJ2-5; 10 nucleotides line up with TRBD1. Germline V lookup: CDR1 MNHEY, CDR2 SVGAGI. V shed 6 bases and J 2 bases; nucleotides not matched to a gene: 6. The length of the CDR3 is 15 residues. Here the CDR3 DNA reads TGTGCCAGCAGCATTGGGGACAGGGGACAAGAGACCCAGTACTTC. It translates to CASSIGDRGQETQYF.

V gene TRBV19 combines with J gene TRBJ2-3; D is possibly TRBD1 (5 bases). This CDR3 spans 15 amino acids. Germline V CDR1 and CDR2: LNHDA, SQIVND (reference sequence). The V end was cut by 2 bases, the J end by 2 bases, with 11 bases between. The CDR3 bases are TGTGCCAGTAGTATATTAGGGGTCTCCACAGATACGCAGTATTTT. It encodes CASSILGVSTDTQYF.